The 25 T cell receptor beta chains given below trace back to one sample, sequenced in a study of cytomegalovirus exposure and HLA in healthy donors. The PCR was carried out with 60 Vbeta primers and 13 Jbeta primers. Repertoires were generated with immunoSEQ multiplex PCR, while TCRdb's copy carries only in-frame clones and drops some. This table holds around 200,000 clones, 82% found once. The sample was PBMCs. Receptors originate from a woman between 40 and 55 years old in good health and CMV-seronegative.

This clone was counted once. The chain combines TRBV7-9 with TRBJ2-7, with 7 bases aligning to TRBD2. CDR3 length: 15 amino acids. Germline V CDR1 and CDR2: SEHNR, FQNEAQ (reference sequence). V shed 7 bases, J shed 7 bases, and the junction held 16 bases outside the gene matches. The CDR3 loop reads CASTTGLSKEGEQYF. CDR3 DNA sequence: TGTGCCAGCACCACGGGACTATCGAAAGAGGGGGAGCAGTACTTC.

This chain connects TRBV9 to TRBJ2-3, with a tentative D call TRBD2 (5 bases). V lost 1 base and J 2 bases, leaving 11 bases between the germline ends. CDR1 SGDLS and CDR2 YYNGEE come from the germline V gene. This CDR3 has 15 residues. The CDR3 nucleotides read TGTGCCAGCAGCGTAAGCGGTTTTTACACAGATACGCAGTATTTT. The encoded protein is CASSVSGFYTDTQYF.

This chain joins TRBV5-4 and TRBJ1-1, with TRBD1 as a possible D gene (5 bases). V was clipped by 4 bases and J by 1 base, with 14 bases between them. Per the germline V gene, CDR1 is SGHNT and CDR2 is YYREEE (reference sequence). CDR3 size: 15 residues. This chain's CDR3 is CASSISRATNTEAFF. The CDR3 bases are TGTGCCAGCAGCATCAGCAGGGCGACGAACACTGAAGCTTTCTTT.

As regards this clone: Sequence at one end of the junction differs from germline and may be a read error. The chain combines TRBV7-9 with TRBJ2-7, with TRBD1 identical over 9 bases. CDR1 is SEHNR, CDR2 FQNEAQ, per germline (reference sequence). This CDR3 has 19 residues. CDR3 loop: CSSSWPETGGVPLVYEQYF. The CDR3 bases are TGTTCCAGCAGCTGGCCAGAGACAGGGGGTGTTCCCTTAGTCTACGAGCAGTACTTC.

The chain recombines TRBV2 with TRBJ2-7; D is perhaps TRBD2 (6 bases). CDR1 is SNHLY and CDR2 is FYNNEI in the germline V gene. The CDR3 covers 14 residues. Trimming cost V 5 bases and J 6 bases, with 17 bases left between them. Written as DNA, the CDR3 is TGTGCCAGCAGTCCAACCGGGGGTTTAGTCGAGCAGTACTTC. Protein sequence: CASSPTGGLVEQYF.

The chain links TRBV30 to TRBJ1-3; D remains ambiguous. The CDR3 is made up of 11 amino acids. Germline V gives CDR1 GTSNPN, CDR2 SVGIG (reference sequence). The V end was cut by 2 bases, the J end by 4 bases, with 3 bases between. CDR3 coding DNA: TGTGCCTGGAGTCGGGGAAACACCATATATTTT. This codes for CAWSRGNTIYF. The full variable domain, rest sourced from reference TRBV30 and TRBJ1-3, is SQTIHQWPATLVQPVGSPLSLECTVEGTSNPNLYWYRQAAGRGLQLLFYSVGIGQISSEVPQNLSASRPQDRQFILSSKKLLLSDSGFYLCAWSRGNTIYFGEGSWLTVV.

The rearrangement uses TRBV9 and TRBJ1-5; 7 bases fit TRBD1. The germline CDR1 and CDR2 sequences are SGDLS and YYNGEE. The CDR3 loop spans 15 amino acids. J gave up 0 bases and V 4 bases, and 4 bases lay outside the gene matches. The CDR3: CASSPTGNSNQPQHF. CDR3 in DNA: TGTGCCAGCAGCCCGACAGGGAATAGCAATCAGCCCCAGCATTTT.

This clone appeared a single time. J is TRBJ2-3 and V is TRBV28; 9 nucleotides line up with TRBD2. Per germline, CDR1 MDHEN and CDR2 SYDVKM. The J segment lost 2 bases and the V segment lost 2 bases, leaving 5 bases of the junction unmatched. The CDR3 has 16 amino acids. CDR3 amino acids: CASSLMTSGYTDTQYF. The CDR3 DNA is TGTGCCAGCAGTTTAATGACTAGCGGATACACAGATACGCAGTATTTT.

The V gene is TRBV18, the J gene TRBJ1-1; TRBD1 aligns across 7 bases. The germline V gene has CDR1 KGHSH and CDR2 LQKENI. J was trimmed by 5 bases and V by 5 bases; bases with no gene match: 2. The CDR3 contains 12 residues. The CDR3 region is CASSSDRTEAFF. As DNA, the CDR3 is TGTGCCAGCTCATCGGACAGGACTGAAGCTTTCTTT.

The rearrangement joins TRBV5-1 to TRBJ2-7; TRBD2 matches 9 bases. The germline V gene has CDR1 SGHRS and CDR2 YFSETQ. The CDR3 has 15 amino acids. J gave up 2 bases and V 2 bases, and 5 bases lay outside the gene matches. CDR3 sequence reads: CASSLATSGPYEQYF. Here the CDR3 DNA reads TGCGCCAGCAGCTTAGCGACTAGCGGACCCTACGAGCAGTACTTC. The variable domain in full, with the rest retrieved from reference TRBV5-1 and TRBJ2-7, is KAGVTQTPRYLIKTRGQQVTLSCSPISGHRSVSWYQQTPGQGLQFLFEYFSETQRNKGNFPGRFSGRQFSNSRSEMNVSTLELGDSALYLCASSLATSGPYEQYFGPGTRLTVT.

The V call is TRBV30, the J call TRBJ2-3; D may be TRBD2 (7 bases). The V gene lost 0 bases and the J gene lost 1 base, with 14 bases spanning the gap. CDR3 size: 16 residues. Germline CDR1 is GTSNPN and CDR2 is SVGIG (reference sequence). Here the CDR3 DNA reads TGTGCCTGGAGTGTGAAGGGGGGGGCTCGCACAGATACGCAGTATTTT. Its protein product is CAWSVKGGARTDTQYF.

The gene calls are TRBV21-1 and TRBJ2-2; the table's D call TRBD2 went unverified against the DNA. TRBV21-1 is termed a pseudogene. The length of the CDR3 is 17 residues. The CDR3 sequence is CASSKAGGRANTGELFF. The CDR3 coding sequence is TGTGCCAGCAGCAAAGCTGGCGGGCGGGCGAACACCGGGGAGCTGTTTTTT.

This clone was counted between two and nine times. The CDR3 here is CASRETSDETQYF. For the CDR3, the DNA is TGTGCCAGCAGGGAGACTAGCGACGAGACCCAGTACTTC. The chain is built from TRBV5-6 and TRBJ2-5, with 8 bases identical to TRBD2. Germline V CDR1 and CDR2: SGHDT, YYEEEE. The CDR3 runs to 13 residues. The V and J ends lost 5 bases and 5 bases, in that order; junction bases with no gene match: 5.

This rearrangement joins TRBV4-1 to TRBJ1-4, with D possibly matching TRBD1 (5 bases). The CDR3 loop spans 16 amino acids. V gave up 6 bases and J gave up 0 bases, with 14 bases separating them. Germline CDR1 and CDR2: MGHRA and YSYEKL. The CDR3 DNA reads TGCGCCAGCAGTCGGGGGATGAGGTCAACTAATGAAAAACTGTTTTTT. It specifies CASSRGMRSTNEKLFF.

This rearrangement joins TRBV19 to TRBJ2-1, with 10 nucleotides matching TRBD2. The J segment lost 4 bases and the V segment lost 6 bases, leaving 6 bases of the junction unmatched. Per germline, CDR1 LNHDA and CDR2 SQIVND (reference sequence). The CDR3 totals 15 residues. This chain's CDR3 is CASSSSSGGYNEQFF. CDR3 bases: TGTGCCAGTAGCAGTTCTAGCGGGGGTTACAATGAGCAGTTCTTC. The complete variable domain, with remaining parts taken from reference TRBV19 and TRBJ2-1, reads DGGITQSPKYLFRKEGQNVTLSCEQNLNHDAMYWYRQDPGQGLRLIYYSQIVNDFQKGDIAEGYSVSREKKESFPLTVTSAQKNPTAFYLCASSSSSGGYNEQFFGPGTRLTVL.

J is TRBJ2-7 and V is TRBV5-4; 9 bases line up with TRBD2. The CDR3 covers 16 residues. Germline lookup yields CDR1 SGHNT and CDR2 YYREEE (reference sequence). J lost 5 bases, V lost 1 base, and 10 bases had no gene match. The CDR3 sequence is CASSLSLAGGPHEQYF. DNA of the CDR3: TGTGCCAGCAGCTTGAGTTTGGCGGGAGGGCCCCACGAGCAGTACTTC.

This chain uses TRBV29-1 with TRBJ2-3; D is unclear. The V end lost 5 bases, the J end lost 2 bases, and 8 bases lay between the germline ends. Germline V gene lookup returns CDR1 SQVTM and CDR2 ANQGSEA. The CDR3 is 12 residues long. The CDR3 DNA follows: TGCAGCGTTCGACAATACACAGATACGCAGTATTTT. This gives the protein CSVRQYTDTQYF.

The chain carries TRBV10-1 and TRBJ2-7; TRBD1 agrees at 8 bases. Germline V gene sequence: CDR1 WNHNN, CDR2 SYGVQD (reference sequence). The CDR3 is 15 amino acids. The junction had 8 bases not matched to a gene; V was cut back by 2 bases and J by 5 bases. In DNA form, the CDR3 reads TGCGCCAGCAGTGAGGAAAACAGGGGGTCCCACGAGCAGTACTTC. Encoded protein: CASSEENRGSHEQYF.

The CDR3 region is CASSPGTDPQYF. The CDR3 DNA reads TGTGCCAGCAGTCCCGGGACAGACCCCCAGTACTTC. The gene calls are TRBV28 and TRBJ2-5; 7 bases agree with TRBD1. V shed 5 bases and J 9 bases; nucleotides not matched to a gene: 6. Germline V gene lookup returns CDR1 MDHEN and CDR2 SYDVKM. The CDR3 is 12 amino acids.

The gene calls are TRBV27 and TRBJ2-2, with TRBD2 matching over 14 bases. The V segment lost 7 bases and the J segment 0 bases; nucleotides outside the gene matches: 4. Per germline, CDR1 MNHEY and CDR2 SMNVEV (reference sequence). The CDR3 is made up of 17 amino acids. CDR3 bases: TGTGCCAGCACGCGACTAGCGGGAGGGTCGAACACCGGGGAGCTGTTTTTT. It codes for CASTRLAGGSNTGELFF.

V and J are TRBV7-8 and TRBJ2-3; TRBD2 matches at 7 bases. The CDR3 consists of 14 residues. The trim removed 5 bases at V and 5 bases at J, leaving 7 bases unmatched. Germline-derived CDR1 and CDR2 are SGHVS and FQNEAQ. In nucleotides, the CDR3 is TGTGCCAGCAGCCCCCGGGGGAGGGAAGATACGCAGTATTTT. Amino acid sequence: CASSPRGREDTQYF.

This clone has only one observation. The V and J genes are TRBV6-5 and TRBJ2-5, with D possibly being TRBD1 (6 bases). V was pared by 6 bases and J by 2 bases, with 13 bases between. Per germline, CDR1 MNHEY and CDR2 SVGAGI. The CDR3 covers 14 residues. DNA for the CDR3: TGTGCCAGCAGACCCACAGGGAGACAAGAGACCCAGTACTTC. Its protein product is CASRPTGRQETQYF.

The J gene is TRBJ2-7, the V gene TRBV6-1; D not certain. This CDR3 has 11 amino acids. V gave up 6 bases and J gave up 3 bases, with 6 bases separating them. The germline V gene encodes CDR1 MNHNS and CDR2 SASEGT. Here the CDR3 reads CASSEYYEQYF. Here the CDR3 DNA reads TGTGCCAGCAGCGAATACTACGAGCAGTACTTC.

CDR3 nucleotides: TGTGCCAGCTCACCACCGACAGGGGGGGTCTACGAGCAGTACTTC. Translating gives CASSPPTGGVYEQYF. The rearrangement links TRBV18 to TRBJ2-7; 9 bases map to TRBD1. CDR3 length: 15 residues. Germline CDR1 and CDR2: KGHSH and LQKENI. With V trimmed by 0 bases and J by 3 bases, 3 bases remained unmatched. The full variable domain, in which reference TRBV18 and TRBJ2-7 provide the parts outside the CDR3, is NAGVMQNPRHLVRRRGQEARLRCSPMKGHSHVYWYRQLPEEGLKFMVYLQKENIIDESGMPKERFSAEFPKEGPSILRIQQVVRGDSAAYFCASSPPTGGVYEQYFGPGTRLTVT.

The rearrangement uses TRBV19 and TRBJ1-4; maybe TRBD1 (5 bases). Germline CDR1 is LNHDA and CDR2 is SQIVND (reference sequence). CDR3 size: 15 residues. Trimming stripped 6 bases from V and 0 bases from J, with 11 bases between. DNA of the CDR3: TGTGCCAGTAGCCCGGGACTCGCAACTAATGAAAAACTGTTTTTT. It is translated as CASSPGLATNEKLFF. The variable domain in full, with the rest retrieved from reference TRBV19 and TRBJ1-4, is DGGITQSPKYLFRKEGQNVTLSCEQNLNHDAMYWYRQDPGQGLRLIYYSQIVNDFQKGDIAEGYSVSREKKESFPLTVTSAQKNPTAFYLCASSPGLATNEKLFFGSGTQLSVL.